The 16 T cell receptor beta chains in this list originate from one sample, sequenced in a study of chemoradiotherapy in HPV16-positive cancers (dated by TCRdb to between 2021 and 2023). Library generation was performed with the immunoSEQ multiplex PCR assay. TCRdb re-hosts the immuneACCESS table, in-frame sequences only. Its copies lack some clones; in the studies checked, an unresolved V gene accounts for under half of them, and the cause for the rest is not known. The sample yields approximately 2,800 clones; roughly 85% were counted once. Of the sample, 11% falls within the top ten clones. This specimen was tumor tissue, taken from a patient who underwent chemoradiotherapy. The source is a human donor with HPV-associated anogenital cancer.

The V gene is TRBV19, the J gene TRBJ1-5, with D tentatively TRBD1 (5 bases). From germline, CDR1 is LNHDA and CDR2 SQIVND (reference sequence). The V end lost 1 base, the J end lost 5 bases, and 12 bases lay between the germline ends. CDR3 length: 15 residues. CDR3 sequence: CASSIGVRGDQPQHF. CDR3 in DNA: TGTGCCAGTAGTATAGGGGTGAGGGGCGATCAGCCCCAGCATTTT.

This clone was observed once. The chain uses TRBV11-3 and TRBJ2-7; 7 bases match TRBD1. This CDR3 region has 15 residues. The V gene end was trimmed by 5 bases and the J gene end by 4 bases; junction bases not matched to a gene: 11. CDR1 and CDR2 from the germline V gene are SGHNT and YENEEA. This CDR3 reads CASSARTGSFYEQYF. The DNA for the CDR3 is TGTGCCAGCAGCGCCAGGACAGGTAGCTTTTACGAGCAGTACTTC.

This clone has a handful of counts. This chain uses TRBV2 with TRBJ1-2; no reliable D call. This CDR3 comprises 13 residues. V lost 0 bases to trimming and J lost 8 bases, with 10 bases between them. Germline assignment: CDR1 SNHLY and CDR2 FYNNEI. CDR3 sequence reads: CASSEALRVGYTF. DNA of the CDR3: TGTGCCAGCAGTGAAGCGCTTAGGGTAGGCTACACCTTC.

The sample holds one count of this clone. The genes are TRBV5-5 and TRBJ1-2; no clear D gene. CDR1 and CDR2 from the germline V gene are SGHKS and YYEKEE (reference sequence). Between the trimmed V and J ends, which lost 0 bases and 8 bases, there was a span of 8 bases. This CDR3 region has 12 residues. In DNA, the CDR3 is TGTGCCAGCAGCTTGGGTACCCGGGGCTACACCTTC. Amino acids: CASSLGTRGYTF.

This clone was detected once. The chain combines TRBV5-1 with TRBJ1-2, with a possible D match to TRBD1 (6 bases). This CDR3 is 14 amino acids long. V gave up 4 bases and J gave up 6 bases, with 16 bases separating them. Germline values: CDR1 SGHRS, CDR2 YFSETQ. CDR3 region: CASSVQEGGNGYTF. The CDR3 DNA reads TGCGCCAGCAGCGTGCAAGAAGGGGGGAATGGCTACACCTTC.

V is TRBV19 and J is TRBJ1-3, with D possibly TRBD1 on 6 matching bases. V gave up 6 bases and J gave up 4 bases, with 19 bases separating them. The CDR3 totals 16 residues. CDR1 and CDR2 from the germline V gene are LNHDA and SQIVND (reference sequence). CDR3 bases: TGTGCCAGTAGACAGGGACACGGTCCGAGGGGAAACACCATATATTTT. Protein: CASRQGHGPRGNTIYF.

V usage is TRBV7-9 and J usage is TRBJ1-2; D uncertain. The CDR3 is 14 residues long. From germline, CDR1 is SEHNR and CDR2 FQNEAQ (reference sequence). V dropped 1 base and J dropped 2 bases, with 8 bases sitting between them. The CDR3 sequence: CASSLVDGNYGYTF. Here the CDR3 DNA reads TGTGCCAGCAGCTTAGTGGACGGAAACTATGGCTACACCTTC.

This clone was recorded once. The chain carries TRBV4-1 and TRBJ1-2; maybe TRBD1 (5 bases). V gave up 0 bases and J gave up 4 bases, with 12 bases separating them. This CDR3 is built from 15 residues. CDR1 and CDR2 (germline): MGHRA, YSYEKL. CDR3 region: CASSQDRGEGYGYTF. The CDR3 DNA sequence: TGCGCCAGCAGCCAAGATCGAGGGGAGGGCTATGGCTACACCTTC.

The chain uses TRBV9 and TRBJ1-4, with a tentative D call TRBD1 (5 bases). Trimming removed 4 bases from V and 5 bases from J, with 15 bases in between. This CDR3 is 15 amino acids long. Germline V gives CDR1 SGDLS, CDR2 YYNGEE. The CDR3 loop reads CASSSHRDGNEKLFF. CDR3 sequence (DNA): TGTGCCAGCAGCTCCCACCGGGACGGGAATGAAAAACTGTTTTTT.

V usage is TRBV12-5 and J usage is TRBJ2-7, with TRBD1 matching 9 bases. CDR1 LGHNT and CDR2 FRNRAP come from the germline V gene. The CDR3 length is 17 residues. V was pared by 1 base and J by 3 bases, with 10 bases of the junction left unmatched. The CDR3 DNA reads as TGTGCTAGTGGTTTGGACTCCACAGGGGGCGCAGGCTACGAGCAGTACTTC. Translation gives CASGLDSTGGAGYEQYF.

This clone occurred once. This chain joins TRBV5-4 and TRBJ1-2; 11 nucleotides match TRBD1. After removal of 4 bases from V and 6 bases from J, the junction contained 5 bases not matched to a gene. CDR1 is SGHNT and CDR2 is YYREEE in the germline V gene (reference sequence). This CDR3 region has 14 residues. CDR3 protein: CASSPWTGGDGYTF. Written as DNA, the CDR3 is TGTGCCAGCAGCCCATGGACAGGGGGCGATGGCTACACCTTC.

CDR3: CASSLGGANNEQFF. The CDR3 DNA is TGTGCCAGCAGCTTGGGGGGCGCCAACAATGAGCAGTTCTTC. The chain employs TRBV5-6 and TRBJ2-1; the D gene is possibly TRBD1 (5 bases). Germline CDR1 and CDR2: SGHDT and YYEEEE. The germline V and J ends were trimmed by 0 bases and 5 bases, with 9 bases remaining between them. The CDR3 is 14 residues long.

The count of this clone is one. Here the CDR3 reads CASFRQGSSYEQYF. The CDR3 DNA reads TGTGCCAGCTTTAGACAGGGGAGTTCCTACGAGCAGTACTTC. The chain has TRBV6-1 and TRBJ2-7, with 8 bases fitting TRBD1. V dropped 8 bases and J dropped 1; count of bases not matched to a gene: 7. The CDR3 runs to 14 residues. Germline V gene data show CDR1 as MNHNS and CDR2 as SASEGT.

V usage is TRBV5-6 and J usage is TRBJ2-5; 13 bases align to TRBD2. The CDR3 extends over 15 amino acids. The germline CDR1 and CDR2 sequences are SGHDT and YYEEEE. Trimming took 3 bases from V and 7 from J; bases not matched to a gene: 6. The chain's CDR3 is CASSSRTSGGATQYF. For the CDR3, the DNA is TGTGCCAGCAGCTCCAGGACTAGCGGGGGCGCGACCCAGTACTTC.

The chain recombines TRBV10-3 with TRBJ2-5, with D possibly matching TRBD1 (5 bases). The CDR3 length is 14 residues. Trimming removed 6 bases at V and 3 bases at J, with 14 bases between. The germline V gene encodes CDR1 ENHRY and CDR2 SYGVKD. The CDR3 DNA reads as TGTGCCATCAGGCAGGGTTTTTGGGAAGAGACCCAGTACTTC. Amino acid sequence: CAIRQGFWEETQYF.

The chain recombines TRBV2 with TRBJ1-1; D ambiguous. The CDR3 length is 14 residues. Germline assignment: CDR1 SNHLY and CDR2 FYNNEI. With 10 bases removed from V and 5 bases from J, the gap between germline ends came to 20 bases. The CDR3 loop is CATSPERIITEAFF. CDR3 sequence (DNA): TGTGCCACCTCGCCAGAAAGGATAATAACTGAAGCTTTCTTT. The full variable domain, with the rest looked up from reference TRBV2 and TRBJ1-1, is EPEVTQTPSHQVTQMGQEVILRCVPISNHLYFYWYRQILGQKVEFLVSFYNNEISEKSEIFDDQFSVERPDGSNFTLKIRSTKLEDSAMYFCATSPERIITEAFFGQGTRLTVV.